Presented here are 8 T cell receptor beta chains from one specimen sequenced in a study of T cell responses to AZD1222 COVID-19 vaccine. Here immunoSEQ multiplex PCR was the method, and the copy in TCRdb shows in-frame clones only, minus some. Of roughly 120,000 clones detected, approximately 85% appear once; the ten largest clones hold 4% to 5%. This specimen consisted of peripheral blood, obtained on day 0 of AZD1222 vaccination. All receptors come from an adult in good health.

This rearrangement joins TRBV13 to TRBJ2-7; a possible D gene is TRBD1 (6 bases). Trimming left V 5 bases short and J 5 bases short, with 16 bases between. Germline V gene sequence: CDR1 PRHDT, CDR2 FYEKMQ (reference sequence). The CDR3 length is 14 residues. CDR3 in amino acids: CASSPQGAGDEQYF. Written as DNA, the CDR3 is TGTGCCAGCAGCCCACAGGGAGCAGGGGACGAGCAGTACTTC.

This chain joins TRBV5-4 and TRBJ1-2, with D unresolved. The V end lost 4 bases, the J end lost 2 bases, and 15 bases lay between the germline ends. The CDR3 is 15 residues long. CDR1 is SGHNT and CDR2 is YYREEE in the germline V gene (reference sequence). CDR3 region: CASSPGQNGNYGYTF. CDR3 bases: TGTGCCAGCAGCCCCGGGCAGAACGGGAACTATGGCTACACCTTC.

V is TRBV5-4 and J is TRBJ1-6, with D hard to call. Germline V gene sequence: CDR1 SGHNT, CDR2 YYREEE (reference sequence). The CDR3 sequence is 15 residues long. Trimming cost V 0 bases and J 3 bases, with 7 bases left between them. DNA of the CDR3: TGTGCCAGCAGCTTGGCACAGAACTATAATTCACCCCTCCACTTT. Its translation is CASSLAQNYNSPLHF.

This clone was counted only a few times. Within the sample, other DNA sequences also encode this same CDR3. V usage is TRBV3-1 (or the pseudogene TRBV3-2) and J usage is TRBJ2-7; 12 positions match TRBD1. V lost 4 bases and J lost 7; bases outside the gene matches: 5. Germline-derived CDR1 and CDR2 are LGHDT and YNNKEL (reference sequence). This CDR3 contains 14 residues. CDR3: CASSPGQGAGEQYF. The CDR3 DNA reads TGTGCCAGCAGCCCGGGACAGGGGGCGGGTGAGCAGTACTTC.

The V gene is TRBV4-1, the J gene TRBJ2-7; D unresolved. Between the trimmed V and J ends, which lost 1 base and 3 bases, there was a span of 16 bases. Germline CDR1 is MGHRA and CDR2 is YSYEKL. The CDR3 length is 16 residues. CDR3 amino acids: CASSQVGRTRRYEQYF. CDR3 DNA: TGCGCCAGCAGCCAAGTAGGAAGGACCCGACGCTACGAGCAGTACTTC.

The rearrangement joins TRBV13 to TRBJ2-3; D uncertain. V was pared by 1 base and J by 2 bases, with 10 bases between. The CDR3 runs 15 residues. From germline, CDR1 is PRHDT and CDR2 FYEKMQ (reference sequence). CDR3 in amino acids: CASSLESGNTDTQYF. The DNA of the CDR3 is TGTGCCAGCAGCTTAGAGTCCGGAAACACAGATACGCAGTATTTT.

The chain combines TRBV11-2 with TRBJ1-3; 7 nucleotides line up with TRBD1. CDR3 length: 17 residues. V lost 5 bases and J lost 0; bases outside the gene matches: 10. In germline, CDR1 is SGHAT, CDR2 FQNNGV. The CDR3 is CASSAAGTVYSGNTIYF. The CDR3 DNA reads as TGTGCCAGCAGCGCGGCCGGGACAGTTTACTCTGGAAACACCATATATTTT.

The count of this clone is one. The chain has TRBV6-2 or TRBV6-3 and TRBJ2-2, with TRBD2 as a possible D gene (5 bases). CDR3 length equals 16 residues. V dropped 5 bases and J dropped 8 bases, with 21 bases sitting between them. Germline CDR1 and CDR2: MNHEY and SVGEGT. CDR3 sequence reads: CASSTGSASVRGELFF. DNA of the CDR3: TGTGCCAGCAGTACGGGATCGGCAAGCGTTCGGGGGGAGCTGTTTTTT.